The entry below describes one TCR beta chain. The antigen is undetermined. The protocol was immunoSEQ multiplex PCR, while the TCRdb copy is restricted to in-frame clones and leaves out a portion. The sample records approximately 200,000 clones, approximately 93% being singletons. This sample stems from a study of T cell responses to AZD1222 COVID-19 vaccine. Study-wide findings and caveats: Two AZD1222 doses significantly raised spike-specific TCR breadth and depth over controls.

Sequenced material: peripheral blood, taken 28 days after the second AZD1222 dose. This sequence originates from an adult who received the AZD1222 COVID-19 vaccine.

The CDR3 loop reads CASLPGLPVADTQYF. The CDR3 DNA is TGTGCCAGCCTACCGGGACTCCCGGTAGCAGATACGCAGTATTTT. The chain is built from TRBV7-8 and TRBJ2-3; maybe TRBD2 (6 bases). Trimming cost V 8 bases and J 4 bases, with 19 bases left between them. The CDR3 totals 15 residues. Germline V gives CDR1 SGHVS, CDR2 FQNEAQ.